The clone carrying this T cell receptor beta chain was seen a single time. Its target is not known. This record belongs to a study of CD4 T cells in relation to SARS-CoV-2 and coronaviruses. Study information: After 10 to 11 days of antigen culture, PBMC TCR beta CDR3s were sequenced. Shared crossreactive spike epitopes were mapped to their HLA restriction.

Unexposed donor CD4+ T cells date from 2011-2018, before the COVID-19 pandemic. Isolation of CD4+ T cells took place after approximately eleven days in culture. On days 3 and 7, cultures got half fresh IL-2 medium. The method was immunoSEQ multiplex PCR; TCRdb's version includes in-frame clones alone and lacks a portion of them. Of 13,000 or so clones in the sample, less than 80% were seen once. The V end was cut by 8 bases, the J end by 8 bases, with 19 bases between. There are 14 residues in the CDR3. Germline loops: CDR1 SNHLY, CDR2 FYNNEI. Study-level results: In roughly 65% of donors, memory CD4+ clonotypes crossrecognized SARS-CoV-2 and at least one common cold coronavirus spike.

The TCR sequence derives from a human donor in good health. The V gene is TRBV2, the J gene TRBJ2-1; D gene unclear. Source material: CD4+ T cells from PBMCs, cultured in vitro. CDR3 loop: CASSQGTPGDEQFF. CDR3 DNA sequence: TGTGCCAGCTCCCAAGGTACCCCAGGCGATGAGCAGTTCTTC.